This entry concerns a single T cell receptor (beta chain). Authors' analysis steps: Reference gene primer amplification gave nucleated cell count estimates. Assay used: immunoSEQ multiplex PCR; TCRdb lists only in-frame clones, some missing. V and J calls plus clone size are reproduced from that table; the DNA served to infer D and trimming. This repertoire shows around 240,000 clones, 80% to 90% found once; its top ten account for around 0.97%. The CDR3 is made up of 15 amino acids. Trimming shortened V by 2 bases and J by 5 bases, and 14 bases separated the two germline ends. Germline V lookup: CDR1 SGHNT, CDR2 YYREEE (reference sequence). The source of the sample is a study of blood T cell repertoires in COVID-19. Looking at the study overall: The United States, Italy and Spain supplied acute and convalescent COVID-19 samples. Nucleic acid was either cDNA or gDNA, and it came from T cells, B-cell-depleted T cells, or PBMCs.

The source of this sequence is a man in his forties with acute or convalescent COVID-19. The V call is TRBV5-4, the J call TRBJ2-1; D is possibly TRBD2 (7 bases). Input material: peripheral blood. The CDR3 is CASSFVGGPHNEQFF. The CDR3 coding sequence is TGTGCCAGCAGCTTCGTGGGGGGGCCTCACAATGAGCAGTTCTTC.